Following are 16 T cell receptor beta chains from one sample sequenced in a study of blood T cells in healthy people across ages. A second PCR, run for roughly 7 to 12 cycles, used a sample-barcoded 5' primer plus a J-beta primer mix. TCRdb reprocessed the 5' RACE reads with MiXCR, giving one entry per CDR3 protein. The sample carries 1,800,000 or so distinct CDR3 sequences, 35% to 50% recorded once. The source material was blood. These receptors originate from a human donor in good health.

To note about this clonotype: A much more abundant neighbour one base away suggests this may be a read error. V gene TRBV5-1 combines with J gene TRBJ2-5, with a tentative D call TRBD2 (7 bases). The V end was cut by 4 bases, the J end by 11 bases, with 30 bases between. Germline CDR1 and CDR2: SGHRS and YFSETQ. The CDR3 contains 17 residues. CDR3 protein: CASSPPGHTSPIGGQYF. The CDR3 nucleotides read TGCGCCAGCAGCCCCCCGGGACACACGTCCCCCATCGGGGGGCAGTACTTC.

The chain carries TRBV20-1 and TRBJ1-2; no clear D gene. CDR1 and CDR2 from the germline V gene are DFQATT and SNEGSKA (reference sequence). This CDR3 has 14 residues. Trimming removed 3 bases at V and 4 bases at J, with 15 bases between. CDR3 nucleotide sequence: TGCAGTGCTAGTCGGCAGCAACATGGCTATGGCTACACCTTC. This codes for CSASRQQHGYGYTF.

This clonotype appeared a few times. The CDR3 loop is CASSSSTGSYEQYF. CDR3 sequence (DNA): TGTGCCAGCAGCTCCTCGACAGGTTCCTACGAGCAGTACTTC. This chain links TRBV3-1 with TRBJ2-7, with D possibly TRBD1 on 6 matching bases. Germline values: CDR1 LGHDT, CDR2 YNNKEL (reference sequence). This CDR3 is built from 14 residues. Trimming shortened V by 5 bases and J by 1 base, and 12 bases separated the two germline ends.

In the case of this clonotype: The junction shows a germline mismatch at one end, possibly a read error. The rearrangement links TRBV4-1 to TRBJ2-1; 8 positions match TRBD1. This CDR3 is 17 amino acids long. Germline V gives CDR1 MGHRA, CDR2 YSYEKL. In DNA form, the CDR3 reads TGCGCCAGCAGCCAAGTCCGACAGGGGATCTCCTACAATGAGCGGTTCTTC. As protein: CASSQVRQGISYNERFF.

The chain recombines TRBV29-1 with TRBJ2-1, with D possibly matching TRBD1 (6 bases). Germline CDR1 and CDR2: SQVTM and ANQGSEA. The CDR3 length is 12 residues. Trimming pared 4 bases from V and 7 bases from J, leaving 11 bases between. CDR3 protein: CSVVPGVNEQFF. The CDR3 DNA follows: TGCAGCGTTGTCCCAGGGGTGAATGAGCAGTTCTTC.

This clonotype was counted many times. The chain combines TRBV7-2 with TRBJ2-5; 9 bases line up with TRBD1. V was clipped by 6 bases and J by 2 bases; unmatched bases: 4. The CDR3 runs to 14 residues. The germline CDR1 and CDR2 sequences are SGHTA and FQGNSA. The CDR3 loop is CASSRDRGQETQYF. CDR3 bases: TGTGCCAGCAGTAGAGACAGGGGGCAAGAGACCCAGTACTTC. Complete variable domain (other parts from reference TRBV7-2 and TRBJ2-5): GAGVSQSPSNKVTEKGKDVELRCDPISGHTALYWYRQSLGQGLEFLIYFQGNSAPDKSGLPSDRFSAERTGGSVSTLTIQRTQQEDSAVYLCASSRDRGQETQYFGPGTRLLVL.

The chain recombines TRBV6-5 with TRBJ2-7, with TRBD1 matching 10 bases. Germline CDR1 MNHEY, CDR2 SVGAGI. V was pared by 5 bases and J by 4 bases, with 8 bases of the junction left unmatched. The CDR3 length is 15 residues. This chain's CDR3 is CASSPSTGGEYEQYF. The DNA of the CDR3 is TGTGCCAGCAGTCCCTCGACAGGGGGCGAGTACGAGCAGTACTTC.

The chain carries TRBV6-1 and TRBJ2-1; D not resolved. Germline assignment: CDR1 MNHNS and CDR2 SASEGT. V dropped 7 bases and J dropped 6 bases, with 16 bases sitting between them. CDR3 size: 14 residues. CDR3 in DNA: TGTGCCAGCACCCAGGAACCAACAAGCAATGAGCAGTTCTTC. Translating gives CASTQEPTSNEQFF.

This clonotype was picked up one time. The chain is built from TRBV29-1 and TRBJ2-5; D uncertain. This CDR3 has 12 residues. The germline V gene encodes CDR1 SQVTM and CDR2 ANQGSEA. V gave up 8 bases and J gave up 5 bases, with 15 bases separating them. The CDR3: CSIGEGGETQYF. In nucleotides, the CDR3 is TGCAGCATTGGTGAAGGTGGTGAGACCCAGTACTTC.

This clonotype came up a few times. The rearrangement links TRBV2 to TRBJ1-5; D unresolved. V was shortened by 5 bases and J by 8 bases, with 10 bases between the two germline ends. The CDR3 runs 12 residues. CDR1 and CDR2 from the germline V gene are SNHLY and FYNNEI. Here the CDR3 DNA reads TGTGCCAGCAGTCCCCCTTTTGAGCCCCAGCATTTT. Residues: CASSPPFEPQHF.

V usage is TRBV7-4 and J usage is TRBJ1-1; D is perhaps TRBD1 (6 bases). CDR3 length equals 13 residues. Deletions cut 4 bases from V and 9 bases from J, with 15 bases between. CDR1 is SGHVT and CDR2 is SQSDAQ in the germline V gene. CDR3 DNA sequence: TGTGCCAGCAGCTATTTTAGGACAGCTAAAGCTTTCTTT. This sequence encodes CASSYFRTAKAFF.

This clonotype was detected only a few times. The chain is built from TRBV24-1 and TRBJ2-1; TRBD1 matches at 7 bases. CDR3 length: 17 residues. Germline V gives CDR1 KGHDR, CDR2 SFDVKD. The trim removed 3 bases at V and 7 bases at J, leaving 14 bases unmatched. For the CDR3, the DNA is TGTGCCACCAGTGATCCGGCCGGGACAGATCCGTATAATGAGCAGTTCTTC. Translation gives CATSDPAGTDPYNEQFF.

The rearrangement uses TRBV20-1 and TRBJ2-5; D is uncertain. This CDR3 spans 13 amino acids. The V end lost 3 bases, the J end lost 4 bases, and 12 bases lay between the germline ends. The V gene's germline CDR1 is DFQATT and CDR2 SNEGSKA (reference sequence). CDR3 in amino acids: CSASLTVAETQYF. In DNA, the CDR3 is TGCAGTGCTAGTTTAACGGTTGCAGAGACCCAGTACTTC.

The CDR3 loop is CASSYRVIGTEAFF. As DNA, the CDR3 is TGTGCCAGCAGTTACCGTGTCATCGGGACTGAAGCTTTCTTT. This chain links TRBV6-2 or TRBV6-3 with TRBJ1-1; D call uncertain. CDR1 and CDR2 from the germline V gene are MNHEY and SVGEGT. With 2 bases removed from V and 5 bases from J, the gap between germline ends came to 12 bases. The CDR3 sequence is 14 residues long.

The rearrangement links TRBV15 to TRBJ2-1; TRBD2 aligns across 8 bases. Germline trimming cut 4 bases from V and 0 bases from J; bases unmatched to any gene: 8. Germline lookup yields CDR1 LNHNV and CDR2 YYDKDF (reference sequence). This CDR3 has 17 amino acids. The CDR3, as DNA: TGTGCCACCAGCAAACGGGGGGGGGCCTACTCCTACAATGAGCAGTTCTTC. Translation gives CATSKRGGAYSYNEQFF. Supplemented by reference TRBV15 and TRBJ2-1, the full variable domain reads DAMVIQNPRYQVTQFGKPVTLSCSQTLNHNVMYWYQQKSSQAPKLLFHYYDKDFNNEADTPDNFQSRRPNTSFCFLDIRSPGLGDTAMYLCATSKRGGAYSYNEQFFGPGTRLTVL.

This chain uses TRBV6-5 with TRBJ1-1; D remains unclear. CDR1 is MNHEY and CDR2 is SVGAGI in the germline V gene. The ends were cut back, 8 bases at V and 6 bases at J, with 13 bases in the middle. The CDR3 spans 12 residues. The CDR3, as DNA: TGTGCCAGCTTTGGGCGGGTCGCTGAAGCTTTCTTT. Its translation: CASFGRVAEAFF.